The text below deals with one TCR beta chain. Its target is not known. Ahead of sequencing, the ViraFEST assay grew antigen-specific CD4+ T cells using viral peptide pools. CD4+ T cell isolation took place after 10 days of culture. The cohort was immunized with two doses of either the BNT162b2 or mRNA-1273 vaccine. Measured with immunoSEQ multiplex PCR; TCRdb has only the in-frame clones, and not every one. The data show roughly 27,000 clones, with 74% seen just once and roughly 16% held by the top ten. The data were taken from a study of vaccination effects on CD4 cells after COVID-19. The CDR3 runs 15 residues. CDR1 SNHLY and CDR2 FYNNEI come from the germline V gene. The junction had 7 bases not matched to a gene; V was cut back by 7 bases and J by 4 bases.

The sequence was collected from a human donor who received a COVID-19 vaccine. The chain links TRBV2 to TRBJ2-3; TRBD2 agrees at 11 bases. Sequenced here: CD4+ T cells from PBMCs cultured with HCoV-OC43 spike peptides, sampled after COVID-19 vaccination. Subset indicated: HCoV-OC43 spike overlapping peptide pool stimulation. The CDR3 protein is CASTPLAGGSDTQYF. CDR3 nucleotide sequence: TGTGCCAGCACTCCTCTAGCGGGAGGATCAGATACGCAGTATTTT.